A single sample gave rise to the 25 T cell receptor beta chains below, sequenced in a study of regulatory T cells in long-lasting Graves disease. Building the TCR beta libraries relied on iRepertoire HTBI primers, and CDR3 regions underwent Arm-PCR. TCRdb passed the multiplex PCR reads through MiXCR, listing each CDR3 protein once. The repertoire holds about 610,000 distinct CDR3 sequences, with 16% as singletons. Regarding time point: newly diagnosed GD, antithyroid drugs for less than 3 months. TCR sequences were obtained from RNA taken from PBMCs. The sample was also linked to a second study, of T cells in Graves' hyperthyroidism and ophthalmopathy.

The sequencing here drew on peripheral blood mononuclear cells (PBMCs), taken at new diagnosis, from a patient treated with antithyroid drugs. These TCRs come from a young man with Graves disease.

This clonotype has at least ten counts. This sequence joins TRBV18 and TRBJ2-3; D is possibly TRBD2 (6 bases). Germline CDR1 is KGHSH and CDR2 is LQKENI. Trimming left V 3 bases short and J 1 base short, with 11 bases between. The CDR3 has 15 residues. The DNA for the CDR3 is TGTGCCAGCTCACCTCGCGGGATGGGCACAGATACGCAGTATTTT. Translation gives CASSPRGMGTDTQYF.

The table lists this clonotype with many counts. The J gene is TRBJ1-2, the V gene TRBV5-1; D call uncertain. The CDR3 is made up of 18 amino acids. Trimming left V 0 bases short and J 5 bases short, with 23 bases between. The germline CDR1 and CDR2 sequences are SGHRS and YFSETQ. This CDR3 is CASSLESLRGQALYGYTF. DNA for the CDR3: TGCGCCAGCAGCTTGGAATCTCTGCGAGGGCAGGCGCTGTATGGCTACACCTTC. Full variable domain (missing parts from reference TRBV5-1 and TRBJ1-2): KAGVTQTPRYLIKTRGQQVTLSCSPISGHRSVSWYQQTPGQGLQFLFEYFSETQRNKGNFPGRFSGRQFSNSRSEMNVSTLELGDSALYLCASSLESLRGQALYGYTFGSGTRLTVV.

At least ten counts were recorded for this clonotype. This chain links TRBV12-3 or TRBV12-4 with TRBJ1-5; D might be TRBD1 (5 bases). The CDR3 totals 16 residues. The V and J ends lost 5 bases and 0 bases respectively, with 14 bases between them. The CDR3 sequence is CASSPSRGDSNQPQHF. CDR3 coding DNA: TGTGCCAGCAGTCCGAGCAGAGGGGATAGCAATCAGCCCCAGCATTTT.

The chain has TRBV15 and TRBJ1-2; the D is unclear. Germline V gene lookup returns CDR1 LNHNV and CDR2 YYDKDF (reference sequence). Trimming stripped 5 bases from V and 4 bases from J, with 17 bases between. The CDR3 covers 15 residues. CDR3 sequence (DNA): TGTGCCACCAGCCTTAAGCAGAGTTTCCGCTATGGCTACACCTTC. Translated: CATSLKQSFRYGYTF.

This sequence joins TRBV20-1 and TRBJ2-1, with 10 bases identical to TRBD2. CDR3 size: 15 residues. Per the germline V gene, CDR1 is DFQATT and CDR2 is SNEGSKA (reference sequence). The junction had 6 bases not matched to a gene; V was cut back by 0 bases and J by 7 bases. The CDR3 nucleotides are TGCAGTGCTAGAGACCTAGCGGGAGTCAGTAATGAGCAGTTCTTC. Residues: CSARDLAGVSNEQFF.

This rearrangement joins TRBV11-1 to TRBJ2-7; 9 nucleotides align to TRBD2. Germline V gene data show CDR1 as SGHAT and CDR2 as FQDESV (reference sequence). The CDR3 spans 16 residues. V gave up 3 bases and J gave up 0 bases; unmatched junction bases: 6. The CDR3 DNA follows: TGTGCCAGCAGCTTGGCCTTAGCGGGGGCCTCCTACGAGCAGTACTTC. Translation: CASSLALAGASYEQYF.

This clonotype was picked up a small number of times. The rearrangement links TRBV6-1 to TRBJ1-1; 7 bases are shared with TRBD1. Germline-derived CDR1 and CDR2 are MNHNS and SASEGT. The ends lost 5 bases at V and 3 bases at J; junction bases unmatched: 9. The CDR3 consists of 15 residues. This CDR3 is CASSPWTGRYTEAFF. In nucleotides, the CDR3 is TGTGCCAGCAGTCCGTGGACAGGTCGGTACACTGAAGCTTTCTTT.

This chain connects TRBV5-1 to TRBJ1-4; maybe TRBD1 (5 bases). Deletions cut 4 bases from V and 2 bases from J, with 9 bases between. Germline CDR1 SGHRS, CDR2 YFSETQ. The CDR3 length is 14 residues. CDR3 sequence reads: CASSPGSTNEKLFF. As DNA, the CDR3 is TGCGCCAGCAGCCCAGGGTCTACTAATGAAAAACTGTTTTTT. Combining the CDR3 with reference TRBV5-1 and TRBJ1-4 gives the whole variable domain KAGVTQTPRYLIKTRGQQVTLSCSPISGHRSVSWYQQTPGQGLQFLFEYFSETQRNKGNFPGRFSGRQFSNSRSEMNVSTLELGDSALYLCASSPGSTNEKLFFGSGTQLSVL.

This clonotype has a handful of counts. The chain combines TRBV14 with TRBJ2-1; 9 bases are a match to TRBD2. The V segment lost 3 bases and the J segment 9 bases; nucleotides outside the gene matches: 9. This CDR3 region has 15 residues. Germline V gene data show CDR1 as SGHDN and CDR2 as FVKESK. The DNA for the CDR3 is TGTGCCAGCAGCCACCTGCGGGAGGGCCGGGCTGAGCAGTTCTTC. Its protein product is CASSHLREGRAEQFF. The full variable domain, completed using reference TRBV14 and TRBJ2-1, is EAGVTQFPSHSVIEKGQTVTLRCDPISGHDNLYWYRRVMGKEIKFLLHFVKESKQDESGMPNNRFLAERTGGTYSTLKVQPAELEDSGVYFCASSHLREGRAEQFFGPGTRLTVL.

Here the CDR3 reads CASSMAQGGQTQYF. The CDR3 DNA follows: TGTGCCAGTAGTATGGCTCAGGGTGGGCAGACCCAGTACTTC. The V gene is TRBV19, the J gene TRBJ2-5, with a weak D call TRBD1 (5 bases). The CDR3 is 14 amino acids. Trimming shortened V by 3 bases and J by 6 bases, and 14 bases separated the two germline ends. The germline V gene encodes CDR1 LNHDA and CDR2 SQIVND (reference sequence). Full variable domain (missing parts from reference TRBV19 and TRBJ2-5): DGGITQSPKYLFRKEGQNVTLSCEQNLNHDAMYWYRQDPGQGLRLIYYSQIVNDFQKGDIAEGYSVSREKKESFPLTVTSAQKNPTAFYLCASSMAQGGQTQYFGPGTRLLVL.

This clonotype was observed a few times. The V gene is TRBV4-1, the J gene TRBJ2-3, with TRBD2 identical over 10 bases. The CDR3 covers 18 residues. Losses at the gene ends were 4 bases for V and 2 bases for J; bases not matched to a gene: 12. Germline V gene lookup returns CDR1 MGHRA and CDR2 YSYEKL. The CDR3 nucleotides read TGCGCCAGCAGCCCCCGGGACTCCGGGACTAGCGACACAGATACGCAGTATTTT. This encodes CASSPRDSGTSDTDTQYF.

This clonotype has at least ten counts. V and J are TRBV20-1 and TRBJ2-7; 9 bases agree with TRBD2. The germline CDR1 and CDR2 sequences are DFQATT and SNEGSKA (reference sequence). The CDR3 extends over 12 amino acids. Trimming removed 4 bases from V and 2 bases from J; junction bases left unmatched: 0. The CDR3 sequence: CSATSGTYEQYF. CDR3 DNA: TGCAGTGCTACTAGCGGGACCTACGAGCAGTACTTC.

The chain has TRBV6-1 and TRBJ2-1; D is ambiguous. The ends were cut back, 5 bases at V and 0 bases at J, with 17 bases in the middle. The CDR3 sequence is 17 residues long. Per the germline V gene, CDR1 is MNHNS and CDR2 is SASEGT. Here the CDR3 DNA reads TGTGCCAGCAGTCCCGTCGAAGGTACCAGCTCCTACAATGAGCAGTTCTTC. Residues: CASSPVEGTSSYNEQFF.

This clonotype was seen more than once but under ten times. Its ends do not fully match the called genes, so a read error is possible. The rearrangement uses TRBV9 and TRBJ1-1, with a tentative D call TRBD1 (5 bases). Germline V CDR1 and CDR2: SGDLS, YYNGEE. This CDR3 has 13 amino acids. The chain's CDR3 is CASSVGGETEALF. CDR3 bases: TGTGCCAGCAGCGTAGGGGGGGAAACTGAAGCTCTCTTT.

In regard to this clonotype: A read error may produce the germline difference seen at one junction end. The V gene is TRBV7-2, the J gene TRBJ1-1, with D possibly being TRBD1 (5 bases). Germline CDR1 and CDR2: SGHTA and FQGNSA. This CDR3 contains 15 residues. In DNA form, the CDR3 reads TGCGCCAGCAGCTTGGTAGGGACGGGGAACACTGAAGCTTTCTTT. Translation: CASSLVGTGNTEAFF.

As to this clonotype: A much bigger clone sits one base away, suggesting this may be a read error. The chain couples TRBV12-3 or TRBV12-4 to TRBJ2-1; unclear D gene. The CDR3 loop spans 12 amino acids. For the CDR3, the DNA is TGTGCCAGCAGTTTGGAGCCCGGTGAGCATTTCTTC. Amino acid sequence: CASSLEPGEHFF.

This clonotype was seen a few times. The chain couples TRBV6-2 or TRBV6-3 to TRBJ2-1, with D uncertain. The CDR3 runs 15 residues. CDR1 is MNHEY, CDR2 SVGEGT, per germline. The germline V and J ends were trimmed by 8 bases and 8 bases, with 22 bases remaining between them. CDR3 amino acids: CASGEAPGWMDEQFF. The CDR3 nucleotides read TGTGCCAGCGGTGAAGCCCCCGGATGGATGGATGAGCAGTTCTTC.

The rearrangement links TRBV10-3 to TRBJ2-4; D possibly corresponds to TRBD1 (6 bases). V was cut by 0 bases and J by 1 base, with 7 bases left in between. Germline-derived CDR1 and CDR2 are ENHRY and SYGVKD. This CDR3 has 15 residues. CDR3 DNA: TGTGCCATCAGTGAGTCAGGACAGGCCAAAAACATTCAGTACTTC. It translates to CAISESGQAKNIQYF.

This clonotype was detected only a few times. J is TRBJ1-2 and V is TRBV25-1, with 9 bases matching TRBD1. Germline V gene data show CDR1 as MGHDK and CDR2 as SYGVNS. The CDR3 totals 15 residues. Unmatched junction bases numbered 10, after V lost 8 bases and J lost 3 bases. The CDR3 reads CASAASTGGDYGYTF. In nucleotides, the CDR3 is TGTGCCAGCGCCGCCTCGACAGGGGGTGACTATGGCTACACCTTC.

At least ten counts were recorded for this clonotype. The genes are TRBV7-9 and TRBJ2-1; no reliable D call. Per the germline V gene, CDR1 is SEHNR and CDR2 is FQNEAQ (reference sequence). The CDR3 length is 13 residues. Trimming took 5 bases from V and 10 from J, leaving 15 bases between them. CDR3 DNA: TGTGCCAGCAGCGATGACGGACCACCGGAGCAGTTCTTC. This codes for CASSDDGPPEQFF.

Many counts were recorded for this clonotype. DNA for the CDR3: TGTGCCAGCAGCCCCGAAGGGTCCCTACCGGGGGAGACCCAGTACTTC. Translating gives CASSPEGSLPGETQYF. This sequence joins TRBV7-9 and TRBJ2-5, with D perhaps matching TRBD2 (5 bases). CDR3 length: 16 residues. V was cut by 5 bases and J by 5 bases, with 21 bases left in between. Germline loops: CDR1 SEHNR, CDR2 FQNEAQ (reference sequence).

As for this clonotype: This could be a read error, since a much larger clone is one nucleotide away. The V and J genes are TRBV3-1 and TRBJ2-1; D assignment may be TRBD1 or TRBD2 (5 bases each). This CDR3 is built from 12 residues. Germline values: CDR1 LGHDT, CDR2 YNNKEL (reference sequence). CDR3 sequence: CASNQDGGEQFF. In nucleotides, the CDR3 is TGTGCCAGCAACCAAGATGGGGGTGAGCAGTTCTTC.

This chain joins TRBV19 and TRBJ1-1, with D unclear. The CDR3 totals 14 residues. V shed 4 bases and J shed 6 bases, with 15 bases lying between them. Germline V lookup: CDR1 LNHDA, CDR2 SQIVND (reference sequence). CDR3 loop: CASSNGVITSEAFF. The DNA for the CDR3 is TGTGCCAGTAGTAATGGGGTTATCACTTCTGAAGCTTTCTTT.

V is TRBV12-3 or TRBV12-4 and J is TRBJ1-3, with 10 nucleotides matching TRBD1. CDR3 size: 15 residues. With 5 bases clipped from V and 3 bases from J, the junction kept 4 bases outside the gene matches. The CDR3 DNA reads TGTGCCAGCAGTCCGGGACAGGGGAATGGAAACACCATATATTTT. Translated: CASSPGQGNGNTIYF.

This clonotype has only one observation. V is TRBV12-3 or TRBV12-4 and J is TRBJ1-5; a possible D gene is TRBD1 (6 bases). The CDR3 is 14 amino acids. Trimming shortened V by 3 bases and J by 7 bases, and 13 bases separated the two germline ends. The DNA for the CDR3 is TGTGCCAGCAGTTTGGGGGGGACAAGACAGCCCCAGCATTTT. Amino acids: CASSLGGTRQPQHF.